These 27 T cell receptor beta chains were all obtained from the same sample, sequenced in a study of blood T cell repertoires in COVID-19 (dated by TCRdb to 2020 to 2022). Libraries were made using the immunoSEQ multiplex PCR assay. What TCRdb holds here is the immuneACCESS table cut down to in-frame rearrangements. Part of the clones is not present; checked against another copy, under half of the missing clones reflect an unresolved V gene, and the others are unexplained. This sample has 150,000 to 200,000 clones in its table, and around 91% of those were observed once. Clones ranked in the top ten supply around 0.77% of the sample. The material sequenced was PBMCs or T cells enriched from blood (not recorded which). The receptors come from a woman aged 18-29 years who had recovered from COVID-19.

CDR3 sequence: CASSLAYVSYEQYF. DNA for the CDR3: TGTGCCAGCAGCTTAGCGTATGTCTCCTACGAGCAGTACTTC. The chain joins TRBV7-8 to TRBJ2-7, with D uncertain. The CDR3 sequence is 14 residues long. The V end was cut by 0 bases, the J end by 0 bases, with 6 bases between. CDR1 is SGHVS, CDR2 FQNEAQ, per germline.

The rearrangement joins TRBV5-1 to TRBJ1-1; 10 bases agree with TRBD1. The trim removed 4 bases at V and 4 bases at J, leaving 7 bases unmatched. Germline-derived CDR1 and CDR2 are SGHRS and YFSETQ. The CDR3 is made up of 15 amino acids. The CDR3 nucleotides read TGCGCCAGCAGCGTTAACAGGGACAGGGGCACTGAAGCTTTCTTT. Its protein product is CASSVNRDRGTEAFF.

This chain joins TRBV6-5 and TRBJ2-2, with TRBD2 identical over 14 bases. The CDR3 totals 15 residues. After removal of 6 bases from V and 3 bases from J, the junction contained 0 bases not matched to a gene. Germline V gives CDR1 MNHEY, CDR2 SVGAGI. CDR3 coding DNA: TGTGCCAGCAGGGGACTAGCGGGGGACACCGGGGAGCTGTTTTTT. Its protein is CASRGLAGDTGELFF.

The gene calls are TRBV5-5 and TRBJ1-2; D remains unclear. V lost 1 base and J 3 bases, leaving 16 bases between the germline ends. CDR1 and CDR2 from the germline V gene are SGHKS and YYEKEE (reference sequence). The CDR3 sequence is 16 residues long. The CDR3 is CASSLTITGRYYGYTF. DNA for the CDR3: TGTGCCAGCAGCTTGACGATTACTGGTCGGTACTATGGCTACACCTTC.

The chain has TRBV28 and TRBJ2-7; D perhaps matches TRBD2 (5 bases). Per the germline V gene, CDR1 is MDHEN and CDR2 is SYDVKM. V lost 2 bases and J lost 0, with 14 bases in between. The CDR3 runs to 16 residues. The CDR3 sequence: CASSLSSSRSSYEQYF. The CDR3 nucleotides are TGTGCCAGCAGTTTAAGTTCTAGCCGGAGCTCCTACGAGCAGTACTTC.

This clone has only one observation. This rearrangement joins TRBV27 to TRBJ2-7, with 16 bases lining up with TRBD2. The germline CDR1 and CDR2 sequences are MNHEY and SMNVEV (reference sequence). The CDR3 has 19 amino acids. The V segment lost 6 bases and the J segment 5 bases; nucleotides outside the gene matches: 16. CDR3 sequence reads: CASSLNYRGLAGGSDEQYF. DNA for the CDR3: TGTGCCAGCAGCCTAAACTATCGGGGACTAGCGGGAGGGAGCGACGAGCAGTACTTC.

The chain carries TRBV2 and TRBJ1-5; weak D call: TRBD1 (5 bases). This CDR3 has 16 amino acids. The V end was cut by 4 bases, the J end by 3 bases, with 16 bases between. The germline V gene encodes CDR1 SNHLY and CDR2 FYNNEI. The DNA of the CDR3 is TGTGCCAGCAGTGCCCCCGGGAGGGGTTACAATCAGCCCCAGCATTTT. Amino acids: CASSAPGRGYNQPQHF.

The chain recombines TRBV11-2 with TRBJ1-5; no reliable D call. The CDR3 extends over 15 amino acids. Germline V gene sequence: CDR1 SGHAT, CDR2 FQNNGV. V lost 0 bases to trimming and J lost 5 bases, with 11 bases between them. The CDR3 is CASSLDGQADQPQHF. The CDR3 nucleotides read TGTGCCAGCAGCTTAGATGGGCAGGCCGATCAGCCCCAGCATTTT.

The chain links TRBV25-1 to TRBJ2-1, with TRBD2 matching 9 bases. CDR1 is MGHDK, CDR2 SYGVNS, per germline. Germline trimming cut 4 bases from V and 5 bases from J; bases unmatched to any gene: 9. This CDR3 comprises 16 residues. The CDR3 loop reads CASSGGLASPHNEQFF. The DNA of the CDR3 is TGTGCCAGCAGTGGGGGACTAGCTAGTCCCCACAATGAGCAGTTCTTC.

The chain has TRBV9 and TRBJ2-1; maybe TRBD2 (6 bases). The CDR3 is made up of 16 amino acids. CDR1 SGDLS and CDR2 YYNGEE come from the germline V gene. Between the trimmed V and J ends, which lost 4 bases and 3 bases, there was a span of 17 bases. The CDR3: CASSQIGGDGYNEQFF. CDR3 sequence (DNA): TGTGCCAGCAGCCAAATCGGGGGAGACGGCTACAATGAGCAGTTCTTC.

The V gene is TRBV11-2, the J gene TRBJ2-3; perhaps TRBD1 as D (6 bases). From germline, CDR1 is SGHAT and CDR2 FQNNGV. The CDR3 has 16 residues. Trimming pared 10 bases from V and 5 bases from J, leaving 25 bases between. This CDR3 reads CATAQLRGNLGDTQYF. The DNA of the CDR3 is TGTGCCACCGCACAACTCAGGGGTAATCTTGGAGATACGCAGTATTTT.

This chain uses TRBV30 with TRBJ1-1; no reliable D call. The CDR3 totals 12 residues. Germline V CDR1 and CDR2: GTSNPN, SVGIG (reference sequence). The ends were cut back, 2 bases at V and 3 bases at J, with 7 bases in the middle. For the CDR3, the DNA is TGTGCCTGGAGTCAGGCTGACACTGAAGCTTTCTTT. It specifies CAWSQADTEAFF. The entire variable domain, with the rest obtained from reference TRBV30 and TRBJ1-1, is as follows: SQTIHQWPATLVQPVGSPLSLECTVEGTSNPNLYWYRQAAGRGLQLLFYSVGIGQISSEVPQNLSASRPQDRQFILSSKKLLLSDSGFYLCAWSQADTEAFFGQGTRLTVV.

The chain uses TRBV19 and TRBJ2-1, with 12 bases that match TRBD2. CDR1 is LNHDA, CDR2 SQIVND, per germline (reference sequence). This CDR3 comprises 15 residues. Trimming took 2 bases from V and 6 from J; bases not matched to a gene: 2. The CDR3 DNA follows: TGTGCCAGTAGTATAACTAGCGGGAGGCCCAATGAGCAGTTCTTC. This codes for CASSITSGRPNEQFF.

This sequence joins TRBV6-2 or TRBV6-3 and TRBJ2-7; 9 nucleotides agree with TRBD2. CDR1 and CDR2 (germline): MNHEY, SVGEGT. CDR3 length equals 16 residues. V shed 0 bases, J shed 6 bases, and the junction held 9 bases outside the gene matches. The CDR3 loop is CASSYSGGLAGSEQYF. CDR3 DNA: TGTGCCAGCAGTTACTCGGGGGGACTAGCAGGTTCCGAGCAGTACTTC.

The J gene is TRBJ2-3, the V gene TRBV9, with 7 positions matching TRBD2. This CDR3 is built from 15 residues. Looked up from germline, CDR1 is SGDLS and CDR2 is YYNGEE. J lost 2 bases, V lost 0 bases, and 3 bases had no gene match. The chain's CDR3 is CASSVASGPTDTQYF. For the CDR3, the DNA is TGTGCCAGCAGCGTAGCTAGCGGACCCACAGATACGCAGTATTTT.

This clone was seen more than once but under ten times. V usage is TRBV9 and J usage is TRBJ2-7; tentative D call: TRBD1 (6 bases). CDR1 is SGDLS, CDR2 YYNGEE, per germline. The CDR3 extends over 12 amino acids. CDR3 in DNA: TGTGCCAGCAGCGCGACAGGTAGCCCCGAGGGTGTC. It yields the protein CASSATGSPEGV.

J is TRBJ2-7 and V is TRBV23-1, with 7 bases lining up with TRBD1. TRBV23-1 is reported as an ORF; its role is uncertain. The CDR3 is 15 amino acids. The V gene end was trimmed by 4 bases and the J gene end by 2 bases; junction bases not matched to a gene: 8. The CDR3 is CASSPGQFIPYEQYF. As DNA, the CDR3 is TGCGCCAGCAGTCCGGGACAGTTTATCCCCTACGAGCAGTACTTC.

The chain uses TRBV6-6 and TRBJ2-7, with D perhaps TRBD2 (6 bases). Trimming stripped 0 bases from V and 2 bases from J, with 14 bases between. Germline V gene sequence: CDR1 MNHNY, CDR2 SVGAGI (reference sequence). The CDR3 covers 16 residues. The CDR3 is CASSYSKPGGTYEQYF. CDR3 in DNA: TGTGCCAGCAGTTACTCGAAGCCTGGAGGGACCTACGAGCAGTACTTC.

V is TRBV18 and J is TRBJ2-1; TRBD2 aligns across 8 bases. The trim removed 1 base at V and 6 bases at J, leaving 17 bases unmatched. The germline V gene has CDR1 KGHSH and CDR2 LQKENI. The CDR3 has 19 amino acids. The CDR3 DNA follows: TGTGCCAGCTCACCACTTAACGCCGGCCGGGGGGGGGCCCGCAATGAGCAGTTCTTC. Amino acids: CASSPLNAGRGGARNEQFF. The whole variable domain, filled in from reference TRBV18 and TRBJ2-1, reads NAGVMQNPRHLVRRRGQEARLRCSPMKGHSHVYWYRQLPEEGLKFMVYLQKENIIDESGMPKERFSAEFPKEGPSILRIQQVVRGDSAAYFCASSPLNAGRGGARNEQFFGPGTRLTVL.

This rearrangement joins TRBV6-5 to TRBJ1-5, with D possibly TRBD1 on 6 matching bases. Trimming stripped 2 bases from V and 6 bases from J, with 11 bases between. Germline loops: CDR1 MNHEY, CDR2 SVGAGI. This CDR3 spans 14 amino acids. The CDR3 is CASSYAGAGQPQHF. The CDR3 region has the DNA TGTGCCAGCAGTTACGCAGGGGCTGGTCAGCCCCAGCATTTT.

This clone was picked up one time. The chain employs TRBV7-9 and TRBJ1-6; 12 bases fit TRBD1. CDR3 size: 19 residues. Losses at the gene ends were 5 bases for V and 5 bases for J; bases not matched to a gene: 13. CDR1 SEHNR and CDR2 FQNEAQ come from the germline V gene (reference sequence). For the CDR3, the DNA is TGTGCCAGCAGCGGCGACGGGACAGGGGGCCACCCGAATAATTCACCCCTCCACTTT. Protein product: CASSGDGTGGHPNNSPLHF. Combining the CDR3 with reference TRBV7-9 and TRBJ1-6 gives the whole variable domain DTGVSQNPRHKITKRGQNVTFRCDPISEHNRLYWYRQTLGQGPEFLTYFQNEAQLEKSRLLSDRFSAERPKGSFSTLEIQRTEQGDSAMYLCASSGDGTGGHPNNSPLHFGNGTRLTVT.

The J gene is TRBJ2-7, the V gene TRBV2, with D perhaps TRBD1 (6 bases). Trimming removed 3 bases at V and 1 base at J, with 13 bases between. This CDR3 comprises 15 residues. The germline CDR1 and CDR2 sequences are SNHLY and FYNNEI. Here the CDR3 reads CASSEGTPPSYEQYF. CDR3 nucleotide sequence: TGTGCCAGCAGTGAGGGGACACCCCCTTCCTACGAGCAGTACTTC. Drawing the rest from reference TRBV2 and TRBJ2-7, the complete variable domain is EPEVTQTPSHQVTQMGQEVILRCVPISNHLYFYWYRQILGQKVEFLVSFYNNEISEKSEIFDDQFSVERPDGSNFTLKIRSTKLEDSAMYFCASSEGTPPSYEQYFGPGTRLTVT.

The chain carries TRBV29-1 and TRBJ1-5, with 7 bases lining up with TRBD1. The CDR3 extends over 14 amino acids. Germline CDR1 SQVTM, CDR2 ANQGSEA. J lost 7 bases, V lost 4 bases, and 10 bases had no gene match. In DNA, the CDR3 is TGCAGCGTTGGGTATGGGACAGCACAACAGCCCCAGCATTTT. This encodes CSVGYGTAQQPQHF.

The chain has TRBV29-1 and TRBJ1-1, with D perhaps TRBD1 (5 bases). From germline, CDR1 is SQVTM and CDR2 ANQGSEA. The CDR3 sequence is 13 residues long. V was clipped by 6 bases and J by 7 bases, with 18 bases between them. CDR3: CSVTWGEVGEAFF. The DNA of the CDR3 is TGCAGCGTAACGTGGGGGGAGGTCGGTGAAGCTTTCTTT.

The CDR3: CASSLSMGLAGGNEQFF. CDR3 coding DNA: TGCGCCAGCAGCTTGAGTATGGGACTAGCGGGAGGTAATGAGCAGTTCTTC. V is TRBV5-1 and J is TRBJ2-1; TRBD2 matches at 15 bases. Germline CDR1 is SGHRS and CDR2 is YFSETQ. V was clipped by 1 base and J by 7 bases; unmatched bases: 6. CDR3 length: 17 residues.

V gene TRBV7-9 combines with J gene TRBJ2-1; possibly TRBD2 for D (5 bases). CDR1 is SEHNR, CDR2 FQNEAQ, per germline (reference sequence). Trimming removed 5 bases from V and 0 bases from J, with 11 bases in between. This CDR3 contains 15 residues. CDR3 sequence reads: CASSPRRSSYNEQFF. CDR3 bases: TGTGCCAGCAGCCCTAGGAGGAGCTCCTACAATGAGCAGTTCTTC.

The chain joins TRBV30 to TRBJ1-2, with TRBD1 as a possible D gene (5 bases). This CDR3 is 14 amino acids long. Germline CDR1 reads GTSNPN; CDR2 reads SVGIG (reference sequence). V gave up 4 bases and J gave up 8 bases, with 20 bases separating them. The DNA of the CDR3 is TGTGCCTGGACCACGACAGTGCCCCACGGGGGCTACACCTTC. Translation gives CAWTTTVPHGGYTF.